This T cell receptor beta chain was sequenced in a study of blood T cell repertoires in COVID-19. Profiling relied on immunoSEQ multiplex PCR, and the TCRdb table lists in-frame clones only, not all of them. The sample has 200,000 or so clones; roughly nine tenths are singletons. The CDR3 runs 12 residues. V shed 6 bases and J 7 bases; nucleotides not matched to a gene: 4. CDR1 and CDR2 (germline): LNHDA, SQIVND (reference sequence). This chain uses TRBV19 with TRBJ1-2, with 8 bases matching TRBD1. Sequencing was done on a sample of peripheral blood. This receptor was identified in a woman aged 45-65 years with acute or convalescent COVID-19. The CDR3: CASSLDRGGYTF. The CDR3 DNA sequence: TGTGCCAGTAGCCTTGACAGGGGTGGCTACACCTTC.